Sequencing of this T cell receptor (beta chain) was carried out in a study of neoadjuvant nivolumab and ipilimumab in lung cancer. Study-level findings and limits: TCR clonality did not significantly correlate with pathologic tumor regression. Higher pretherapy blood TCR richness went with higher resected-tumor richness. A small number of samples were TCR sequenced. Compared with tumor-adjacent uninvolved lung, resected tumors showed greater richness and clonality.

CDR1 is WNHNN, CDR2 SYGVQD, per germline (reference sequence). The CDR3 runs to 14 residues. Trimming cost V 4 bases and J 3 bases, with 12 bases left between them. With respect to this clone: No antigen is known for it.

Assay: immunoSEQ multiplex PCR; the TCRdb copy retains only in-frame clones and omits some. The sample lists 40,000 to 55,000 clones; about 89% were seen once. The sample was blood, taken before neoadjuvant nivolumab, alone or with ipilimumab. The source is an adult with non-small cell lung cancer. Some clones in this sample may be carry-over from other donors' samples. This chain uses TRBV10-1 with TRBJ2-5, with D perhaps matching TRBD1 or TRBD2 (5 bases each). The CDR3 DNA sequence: TGCGCCAGCAGTGGAACCGGGACCAAAGAGACCCAGTACTTC. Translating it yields CASSGTGTKETQYF.